The present TCR beta chain was sequenced within a study of response to subunit inactivated influenza vaccine. TCRdb itself ran the RT-PCR reads through MiXCR, one entry per CDR3 protein. The sample lists about 300,000 distinct CDR3 sequences; roughly 20% were seen once. V gave up 4 bases and J gave up 0 bases; unmatched junction bases: 5. The CDR3 has 15 amino acids. In germline, CDR1 is DFQATT, CDR2 SNEGSKA (reference sequence). This clonotype has a count of ten or more. The rearrangement links TRBV20-1 to TRBJ2-5; 10 nucleotides align to TRBD1. The clonotype comes from a man between 50 and 75 years old who received an inactivated influenza vaccine. The specimen was PBMCs from blood, collected approximately 22 months after vaccination. CDR3 region: CSANRDRGHQETQYF. CDR3 bases: TGCAGTGCTAACCGGGACAGGGGCCACCAAGAGACCCAGTACTTC.